This T cell receptor (beta chain) was identified in a study of blood T cell repertoires in COVID-19. The CDR3 loop spans 11 amino acids. V lost 11 bases and J 3 bases, leaving 10 bases between the germline ends. Per the germline V gene, CDR1 is SNHLY and CDR2 is FYNNEI. Sequenced by immunoSEQ multiplex PCR; TCRdb stores in-frame clones only, minus some. This table has approximately 70,000 clones, 75% to 95% appearing once. The chain uses TRBV2 and TRBJ1-2, with D maybe TRBD1 (6 bases). The TCR sequence derives from a human donor with active COVID-19. The donor label of this sample is uncertain. Specimen: peripheral blood. CDR3 loop: CAGGADYGYTF. Written as DNA, the CDR3 is TGTGCCGGGGGGGCTGACTATGGCTACACCTTC.